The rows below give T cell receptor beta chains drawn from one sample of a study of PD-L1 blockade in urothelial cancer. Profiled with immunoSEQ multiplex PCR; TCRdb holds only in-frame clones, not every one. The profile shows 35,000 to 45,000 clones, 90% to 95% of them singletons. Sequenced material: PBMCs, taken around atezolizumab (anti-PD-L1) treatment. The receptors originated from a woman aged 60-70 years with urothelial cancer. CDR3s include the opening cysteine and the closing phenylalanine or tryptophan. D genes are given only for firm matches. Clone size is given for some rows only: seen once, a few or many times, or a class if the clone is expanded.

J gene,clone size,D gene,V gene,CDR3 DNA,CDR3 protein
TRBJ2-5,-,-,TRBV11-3,TGTGCCAGCAGCTTTAGCAACCAAGAGACCCAGTACTTC,CASSFSNQETQYF
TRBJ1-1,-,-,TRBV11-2,TGTGCCAGCAGCTTCGCGGGGAGATGGACTGAAGCTTTCTTT,CASSFAGRWTEAFF
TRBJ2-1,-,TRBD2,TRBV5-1,TGCGCCAGCAGCTCCCGATTAGCGGGAGTCAATGAGCAGTTCTTC,CASSSRLAGVNEQFF
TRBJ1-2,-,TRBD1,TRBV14,TGTGCCAGCAGCCCGGGACAGTTCTACTATGGCTACACCTTC,CASSPGQFYYGYTF
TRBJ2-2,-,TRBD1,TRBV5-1,TGCGCCAGCAGCTTTCGGACAGGAGGGAACACCGGGGAGCTGTTTTTT,CASSFRTGGNTGELFF
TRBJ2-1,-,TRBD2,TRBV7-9,TGTGCCAGCAGCTCCCCGCTAGCGGGAGTTTACAATGAGCAGTTCTTC,CASSSPLAGVYNEQFF
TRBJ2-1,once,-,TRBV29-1,TGCAGCGTCGACAGGATGGGCAATGAGCAGTTCTTC,CSVDRMGNEQFF
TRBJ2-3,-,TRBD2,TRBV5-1,TGCGCCAGCAGCTTGGTAGGCGGGAGGGCCCTCACAGATACGCAGTATTTT,CASSLVGGRALTDTQYF
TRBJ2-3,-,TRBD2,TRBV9,TGTGCCAGCAGCGTAGACACTAGCGGGTTTCCCAGCACAGATACGCAGTATTTT,CASSVDTSGFPSTDTQYF
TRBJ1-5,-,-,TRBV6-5,TGTGCCAGCAGTCAGGACAATAGCAATCAGCCCCAGCATTTT,CASSQDNSNQPQHF
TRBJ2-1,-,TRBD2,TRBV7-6,TGTGCCAGCAGCTTATCCGGGACTAGCGGGCCGTACAATGAGCAGTTCTTC,CASSLSGTSGPYNEQFF
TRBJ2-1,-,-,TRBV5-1,TGCGCCAGCAGCCCCGAGGATGGTGGGAATGAGCAGTTCTTC,CASSPEDGGNEQFF
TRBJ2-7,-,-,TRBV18,TGTGCCAGCTCACCTTCCCCGGGAGTCTACGAGCAGTACTTC,CASSPSPGVYEQYF
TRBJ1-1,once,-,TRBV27,TGTGCCAGCAGTTTCCGAGTCGAGGGCACTGAAGCTTTCTTT,CASSFRVEGTEAFF
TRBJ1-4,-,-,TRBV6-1,TGTGCCAGCAGTGAAGGGGGACGAGGGGGAAAACTGTTTTTT,CASSEGGRGGKLFF
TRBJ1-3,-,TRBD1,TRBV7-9,TGTGCCAGCAGCCAACTCTGGACAGGCTCCGGAAACACCATATATTTT,CASSQLWTGSGNTIYF
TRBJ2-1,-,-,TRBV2,TGTGCCAGCAGTGAAGAACTATCATACCTCAATGAGCAGTTCTTC,CASSEELSYLNEQFF
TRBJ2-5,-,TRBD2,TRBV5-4,TGTGCCAGCAGCTTGGCCGGGGCGGGGGTCCAAGAGACCCAGTACTTC,CASSLAGAGVQETQYF
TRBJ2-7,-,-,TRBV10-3,TGTGCCATCAGTGAACAGGGACGAATTTCCTACGAGCAGTACTTC,CAISEQGRISYEQYF
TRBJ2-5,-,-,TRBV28,TGTGCCAGCAGTTTTCCCGGACTGCCGACCCAGTACTTC,CASSFPGLPTQYF
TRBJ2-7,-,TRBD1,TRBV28,TGTGCCAGCAGTTTGGGACAGGGGAGTCCCTACGAGCAGTACTTC,CASSLGQGSPYEQYF
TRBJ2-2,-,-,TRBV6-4,TGTGCCAGCAGTGACTCGGCAAACGGGGAGCTGTTTTTT,CASSDSANGELFF
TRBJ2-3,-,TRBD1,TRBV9,TGTGCCAGCAGCCCCGGACAGGGTGGTTCAGATACGCAGTATTTT,CASSPGQGGSDTQYF
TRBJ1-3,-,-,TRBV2,TGTGCCAGCATAAAACTCACTGGAAACACCATATATTTT,CASIKLTGNTIYF
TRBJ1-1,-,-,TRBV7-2,TGTGCCAGCAGCCTCCTTTTTATGAACACTGAAGCTTTCTTT,CASSLLFMNTEAFF
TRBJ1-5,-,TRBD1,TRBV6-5,TGTGCCAGCAGTAAACAGGGGAAGTACAATCAGCCCCAGCATTTT,CASSKQGKYNQPQHF
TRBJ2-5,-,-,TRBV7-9,TGTGCCAGCGCCTGGGGCGGAGAGACCCAGTACTTC,CASAWGGETQYF